The 14 T cell receptor beta chains below come from one sample, sequenced in a study of blood T cell repertoires in COVID-19. Clones were read by immunoSEQ multiplex PCR, and TCRdb kept only the in-frame ones, dropping some. Among over 90,000 clones listed, about 90% were seen once. Sequencing used peripheral blood. These receptors were obtained from a man aged 50 to 59 with active COVID-19.

This sequence joins TRBV12-3 or TRBV12-4 and TRBJ1-1, with D maybe TRBD1 (6 bases). CDR3 length: 12 residues. Trimming removed 6 bases from V and 6 bases from J, with 11 bases in between. CDR3 in amino acids: CASSTDSPEAFF. CDR3 coding DNA: TGTGCCAGCAGCACGGACAGTCCTGAAGCTTTCTTT.

V is TRBV7-2 and J is TRBJ1-3, with D unclear. CDR1 SGHTA and CDR2 FQGNSA come from the germline V gene. The length of the CDR3 is 14 residues. Between the trimmed V and J ends, which lost 4 bases and 4 bases, there was a span of 11 bases. This CDR3 reads CASSSRSGGNTIYF. The CDR3 region has the DNA TGTGCCAGCAGCTCACGTTCCGGGGGAAACACCATATATTTT.

The J gene is TRBJ1-1, the V gene TRBV12-5, with D possibly matching TRBD1 (6 bases). The CDR3 extends over 15 amino acids. Germline V gene lookup returns CDR1 LGHNT and CDR2 FRNRAP. V lost 6 bases and J lost 1, with 15 bases in between. Here the CDR3 reads CASGSRQDGNTEAFF. The CDR3 region has the DNA TGTGCTAGTGGGAGTCGACAGGACGGGAACACTGAAGCTTTCTTT.

This rearrangement joins TRBV6-5 to TRBJ1-1; D gene unclear. CDR1 and CDR2 from the germline V gene are MNHEY and SVGAGI. V was shortened by 10 bases and J by 1 base, with 13 bases between the two germline ends. This CDR3 has 13 residues. The CDR3 DNA reads TGTGCCACCACTTCGATTCGGAACACTGAAGCTTTCTTT. This translates into CATTSIRNTEAFF.

This rearrangement joins TRBV9 to TRBJ2-7, with 9 bases that match TRBD2. This CDR3 is 16 amino acids long. The trim removed 0 bases at V and 4 bases at J, leaving 8 bases unmatched. Germline V lookup: CDR1 SGDLS, CDR2 YYNGEE. The CDR3 sequence is CASSVAPASGAYEQYF. The CDR3 DNA sequence: TGTGCCAGCAGCGTAGCTCCGGCTAGCGGGGCTTACGAGCAGTACTTC.

A few counts support this clone. V gene TRBV19 combines with J gene TRBJ1-1; 8 bases align to TRBD1. The CDR3 has 13 amino acids. J lost 2 bases, V lost 6 bases, and 2 bases had no gene match. CDR1 LNHDA and CDR2 SQIVND come from the germline V gene (reference sequence). The CDR3 DNA reads TGTGCCAGTAGGACAGGGGCTAACACTGAAGCTTTCTTT. Protein product: CASRTGANTEAFF.

The rearrangement joins TRBV11-1 to TRBJ2-7, with 7 bases matching TRBD1. The CDR3 covers 15 residues. Unmatched junction bases numbered 7, after V lost 3 bases and J lost 2 bases. In germline, CDR1 is SGHAT, CDR2 FQDESV (reference sequence). CDR3 protein: CASSLTGTGPYEQYF. The CDR3 coding sequence is TGTGCCAGCAGCTTGACAGGGACGGGCCCCTACGAGCAGTACTTC.

The rearrangement joins TRBV4-1 to TRBJ1-2; 7 nucleotides match TRBD1. V lost 5 bases to trimming and J lost 5 bases; unmatched junction nucleotides: 5. The CDR3 is 13 residues long. CDR1 is MGHRA and CDR2 is YSYEKL in the germline V gene. The CDR3 DNA is TGCGCCAGCAGCTACGGGACAGTATATGGCTACACCTTC. As protein: CASSYGTVYGYTF.

V gene TRBV7-3 combines with J gene TRBJ2-7, with D possibly TRBD1 on 6 matching bases. Germline CDR1 is SGHTA and CDR2 is FQGTGA. V was pared by 5 bases and J by 5 bases, with 19 bases between. CDR3 length: 15 amino acids. Here the CDR3 reads CASSPRGPTGNEQYF. CDR3 nucleotides: TGTGCCAGCAGCCCAAGGGGCCCGACAGGTAACGAGCAGTACTTC.

The chain employs TRBV19 and TRBJ2-2; 7 positions agree with TRBD1. V was clipped by 6 bases and J by 3 bases; unmatched bases: 4. Germline V gene data show CDR1 as LNHDA and CDR2 as SQIVND (reference sequence). The CDR3 extends over 14 amino acids. CDR3 sequence: CASRFGQDTGELFF. The CDR3 DNA reads TGTGCCAGTAGGTTCGGACAGGACACCGGGGAGCTGTTTTTT.

V gene TRBV12-3 or TRBV12-4 combines with J gene TRBJ1-2; TRBD1 matches at 7 bases. V lost 6 bases and J lost 6; bases outside the gene matches: 7. CDR3 length equals 13 residues. The CDR3 protein is CASRLRQGNGYTF. The CDR3 coding sequence is TGTGCCAGCAGATTACGACAGGGAAATGGCTACACCTTC.

V usage is TRBV7-9 and J usage is TRBJ1-1, with 7 nucleotides matching TRBD1. Looked up from germline, CDR1 is SEHNR and CDR2 is FQNEAQ (reference sequence). The CDR3 length is 14 residues. Trimming took 4 bases from V and 8 from J; bases not matched to a gene: 10. CDR3 sequence (DNA): TGTGCCAGCAGCTGGGGACAGATTGGTGCAGAAGCTTTCTTT. It is translated as CASSWGQIGAEAFF.

The genes are TRBV6-5 and TRBJ2-7; 8 bases match TRBD2. This CDR3 comprises 14 residues. The junction had 6 bases not matched to a gene; V was cut back by 5 bases and J by 3 bases. CDR1 is MNHEY and CDR2 is SVGAGI in the germline V gene. CDR3 bases: TGTGCCAGCAGTACTAGCGGTTCCATCTACGAGCAGTACTTC. Protein product: CASSTSGSIYEQYF.

The chain couples TRBV2 to TRBJ2-4, with no clear D. CDR1 SNHLY and CDR2 FYNNEI come from the germline V gene. V shed 10 bases and J shed 0 bases, with 19 bases lying between them. CDR3 length: 16 amino acids. The CDR3 DNA reads as TGTGCCAACACAAGTGGTCCCCGAATAGCCAAAAACATTCAGTACTTC. It codes for CANTSGPRIAKNIQYF.